The 16 T cell receptor beta chains presented below share a single source sample, sequenced in a study of CD8 T cells in Susac syndrome. After extraction with the RNeasy kit, 0.5 to 1 ug of the RNA was reverse transcribed using random hexamers. Via MiXCR, TCRdb re-called the immunoSEQ multiplex PCR reads, giving one row per CDR3 protein. This sample has about 200,000 distinct CDR3 sequences, with roughly 90% found just once. Sample: CD4+ T cells from PBMCs. The receptor set was obtained from a human donor with Susac syndrome.

This clonotype was found once. The chain is built from TRBV30 and TRBJ1-2; the match to TRBD1 covers 7 bases. Germline CDR1 and CDR2: GTSNPN and SVGIG (reference sequence). CDR3 length: 15 residues. The junction had 6 bases not matched to a gene; V was cut back by 2 bases and J by 0 bases. Written as DNA, the CDR3 is TGTGCCTGGAGTCCCGGGACAGCTCCTAACTATGGCTACACCTTC. Its translation: CAWSPGTAPNYGYTF.

This clonotype was picked up one time. The V call is TRBV18, the J call TRBJ1-1, with no clear D. The CDR3 covers 16 residues. V shed 8 bases and J shed 6 bases, with 25 bases lying between them. The germline CDR1 and CDR2 sequences are KGHSH and LQKENI. CDR3 sequence (DNA): TGTGCCAGCCGGCCGGGAGGGCGGGTAGTATCTGCTGAAGCTTTCTTT. Its translation is CASRPGGRVVSAEAFF.

The chain uses TRBV6-1 and TRBJ2-3; D gene uncertain. The CDR3 has 18 amino acids. Looked up from germline, CDR1 is MNHNS and CDR2 is SASEGT. Trimming stripped 5 bases from V and 2 bases from J, with 23 bases between. Written as DNA, the CDR3 is TGTGCCAGCAGTAGGGTACGGGCTACCCAGGTGGACACAGATACGCAGTATTTT. Amino acid sequence: CASSRVRATQVDTDTQYF.

This rearrangement joins TRBV5-1 to TRBJ1-5, with D unclear. Germline assignment: CDR1 SGHRS and CDR2 YFSETQ. The CDR3 consists of 15 residues. V lost 4 bases, J lost 4 bases, and 15 bases lay in between. CDR3 residues: CASSHVTEKNQPQHF. The CDR3 DNA is TGCGCCAGCAGCCATGTTACAGAGAAGAATCAGCCCCAGCATTTT.

The CDR3 protein is CASSIAVRALYEQYF. CDR3 DNA: TGTGCCAGTAGTATCGCAGTAAGAGCCTTATACGAGCAGTACTTC. This rearrangement joins TRBV19 to TRBJ2-7; D gene ambiguous. Germline values: CDR1 LNHDA, CDR2 SQIVND (reference sequence). The CDR3 runs to 15 residues. The V end was cut by 3 bases, the J end by 4 bases, with 16 bases between.

The V and J genes are TRBV20-1 and TRBJ1-2; D is unclear. CDR1 and CDR2 from the germline V gene are DFQATT and SNEGSKA (reference sequence). The V end was cut by 2 bases, the J end by 0 bases, with 7 bases between. The CDR3 is made up of 13 amino acids. The CDR3 reads CSARQTPNYGYTF. CDR3 nucleotide sequence: TGCAGTGCTAGACAGACACCTAACTATGGCTACACCTTC.

This chain connects TRBV27 to TRBJ1-5; 7 bases are a match to TRBD1. Germline trimming cut 7 bases from V and 4 bases from J; bases unmatched to any gene: 10. The CDR3 length is 15 residues. Germline assignment: CDR1 MNHEY and CDR2 SMNVEV (reference sequence). In DNA form, the CDR3 reads TGTGCCAGCAACACGGGAGGGGGCGTTAATCAGCCCCAGCATTTT. Residues: CASNTGGGVNQPQHF.

The J gene is TRBJ1-1, the V gene TRBV10-3; TRBD1 aligns across 8 bases. V lost 7 bases and J lost 5; bases outside the gene matches: 6. Per the germline V gene, CDR1 is ENHRY and CDR2 is SYGVKD. CDR3 length equals 13 residues. The CDR3 DNA is TGTGCCATCAAGGACAGGGTAAATACTGAAGCTTTCTTT. Its translation is CAIKDRVNTEAFF.

This chain links TRBV29-1 with TRBJ2-1; either TRBD1 or TRBD2 may fit D (6 bases each). Germline CDR1 SQVTM, CDR2 ANQGSEA. Trimming pared 5 bases from V and 1 base from J, leaving 9 bases between. This CDR3 has 13 amino acids. The CDR3 protein is CSVRGESYNEQFF. In nucleotides, the CDR3 is TGCAGCGTTAGGGGGGAATCCTACAATGAGCAGTTCTTC.

J is TRBJ1-1 and V is TRBV6-5; D is unresolved. The CDR3 is 16 residues long. V was pared by 6 bases and J by 3 bases, with 20 bases between. Germline CDR1 reads MNHEY; CDR2 reads SVGAGI. CDR3 coding DNA: TGTGCCAGCAGACTCGTTGGGGAGGGAGGGTACACTGAAGCTTTCTTT. Amino acids: CASRLVGEGGYTEAFF.

The rearrangement uses TRBV29-1 and TRBJ1-4; the D is unclear. V was shortened by 5 bases and J by 0 bases, with 13 bases between the two germline ends. CDR1 is SQVTM and CDR2 is ANQGSEA in the germline V gene. The CDR3 covers 15 residues. The CDR3 DNA sequence: TGCAGCGTTTGGTACGGGTTGTCAACTAATGAAAAACTGTTTTTT. Its translation is CSVWYGLSTNEKLFF.

This clonotype was observed a few times. The chain joins TRBV5-4 to TRBJ2-7, with D maybe TRBD1 (6 bases). CDR1 is SGHNT and CDR2 is YYREEE in the germline V gene (reference sequence). V shed 3 bases and J shed 4 bases, with 20 bases lying between them. CDR3 size: 16 residues. As DNA, the CDR3 is TGTGCCAGCAGCTCCAAAGGTCAGGGGAGCGAGTACGAGCAGTACTTC. Translated: CASSSKGQGSEYEQYF.

This chain links TRBV10-3 with TRBJ2-1; no definite D call. V lost 3 bases and J lost 5, with 5 bases in between. This CDR3 is 12 amino acids long. The germline V gene has CDR1 ENHRY and CDR2 SYGVKD. CDR3 in amino acids: CAISDRNNEQFF. CDR3 DNA: TGTGCCATCAGTGATCGGAACAATGAGCAGTTCTTC.

This clonotype was seen once. CDR3 nucleotides: TGTGCCAGCAGCCAAGCAGGGTTTAATCAGCCCCAGCATTTT. It translates to CASSQAGFNQPQHF. The chain has TRBV3-1 and TRBJ1-5; TRBD1 might be the D (5 bases). There are 14 residues in the CDR3. CDR1 is LGHDT, CDR2 YNNKEL, per germline (reference sequence). V was trimmed by 1 base and J by 4 bases, leaving 8 bases between them.

The rearrangement joins TRBV29-1 to TRBJ1-5, with no clear D. Germline CDR1 SQVTM, CDR2 ANQGSEA. Trimming left V 4 bases short and J 5 bases short, with 12 bases between. The CDR3 runs to 13 residues. In nucleotides, the CDR3 is TGCAGCGTTGGAGGCGGTCCGGATCAGCCCCAGCATTTT. This encodes CSVGGGPDQPQHF.

This clonotype has a single count. The chain combines TRBV27 with TRBJ2-7; D gene ambiguous. The ends were cut back, 2 bases at V and 1 base at J, with 9 bases in the middle. The germline CDR1 and CDR2 sequences are MNHEY and SMNVEV (reference sequence). This CDR3 comprises 14 residues. The CDR3 loop reads CASSLRQDSYEQYF. In nucleotides, the CDR3 is TGTGCCAGCAGTTTAAGGCAGGATTCCTACGAGCAGTACTTC.